The next 3 T cell receptor beta chains were all read from a single sample in a study of cytomegalovirus exposure and HLA in healthy donors. The PCR had 60 Vbeta and 13 Jbeta primers. Assay used: immunoSEQ multiplex PCR; TCRdb lists only in-frame clones, some missing. The table records about 100,000 clones, roughly 79% of them present only once. The specimen sequenced was PBMCs. Receptor source: a woman in her forties in good health and CMV-seronegative.

V gene TRBV18 combines with J gene TRBJ1-1, with D perhaps TRBD1 (6 bases). CDR1 is KGHSH and CDR2 is LQKENI in the germline V gene. V gave up 1 base and J gave up 4 bases, with 22 bases separating them. The CDR3 covers 18 residues. The CDR3 protein is CASSPLQQGRDRGTEAFF. Written as DNA, the CDR3 is TGTGCCAGCTCACCACTCCAACAGGGACGGGACCGGGGCACTGAAGCTTTCTTT.

V is TRBV19 and J is TRBJ1-4; 8 bases fit TRBD1. Germline CDR1 reads LNHDA; CDR2 reads SQIVND (reference sequence). The V gene end was trimmed by 3 bases and the J gene end by 8 bases; junction bases not matched to a gene: 2. The CDR3 has 13 amino acids. CDR3 loop: CASSIGQGEKLFF. In DNA form, the CDR3 reads TGTGCCAGTAGTATCGGACAGGGAGAAAAACTGTTTTTT.

Ten or more counts support this clone. V is TRBV4-3 and J is TRBJ1-4; unclear D gene. The CDR3 is made up of 13 amino acids. The V end was cut by 0 bases, the J end by 4 bases, with 3 bases between. The germline V gene has CDR1 LGHNA and CDR2 YSLEER. The CDR3 nucleotides read TGCGCCAGCAGCCAAGAGAGTAATGAAAAACTGTTTTTT. Protein: CASSQESNEKLFF.